The source of this TCR beta chain is a study of shared clonotypes between healthy human individuals. As for the study in general: CD8 memory received one plate per donor, CD8 naive two, CD4 memory three and CD4 naive three.

This CDR3 has 16 amino acids. V lost 2 bases to trimming and J lost 8 bases, with 19 bases between them. The germline CDR1 and CDR2 sequences are LNHDA and SQIVND (reference sequence). Naive CD4+ cells were CD45RA-selected; the remaining cells were memory. Each replicate PCR on the sorted subsets used about 220 ng DNA (about 30,000 T cell genomes). Here immunoSEQ multiplex PCR was the method, and the copy in TCRdb shows in-frame clones only, minus some. The table lists 330,000 or so clones, more than 60% of them singletons. This clonotype was sampled from a young man in good health. The chain joins TRBV19 to TRBJ2-1, with D perhaps TRBD2 (5 bases). The sample comprised memory CD4+ T cells sorted from blood. Sample subset: CD45RA-negative fraction. Written as DNA, the CDR3 is TGTGCCAGTAGTATACCCGGGGTGGGAGCAGGTGATGAGCAGTTCTTC. It encodes CASSIPGVGAGDEQFF.